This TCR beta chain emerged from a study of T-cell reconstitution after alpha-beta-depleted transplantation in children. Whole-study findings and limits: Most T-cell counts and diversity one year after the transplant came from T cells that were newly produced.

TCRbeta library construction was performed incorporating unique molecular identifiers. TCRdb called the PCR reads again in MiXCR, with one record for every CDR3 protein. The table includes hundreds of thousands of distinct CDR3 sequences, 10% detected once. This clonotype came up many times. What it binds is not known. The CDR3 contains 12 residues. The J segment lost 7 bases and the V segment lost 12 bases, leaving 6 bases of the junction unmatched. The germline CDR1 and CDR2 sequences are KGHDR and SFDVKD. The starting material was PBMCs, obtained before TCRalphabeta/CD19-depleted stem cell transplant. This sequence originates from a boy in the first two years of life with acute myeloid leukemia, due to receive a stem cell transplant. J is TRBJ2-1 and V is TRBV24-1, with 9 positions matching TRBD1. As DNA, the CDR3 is TGTGCCTCTGGACAGGGGTATAATGAGCAGTTCTTC. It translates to CASGQGYNEQFF.